Each of the 23 T cell receptor beta chains below was sequenced from the same sample in a study of control samples from healthy donors and cancer patients. Only in-frame clones appear in the TCRdb table, and some are missing; sequencing was by immunoSEQ multiplex PCR. This table has 100,000 or so clones, 80% to 95% appearing once. The material sequenced was blood. The receptors shown here come from a woman between 25 and 40 years old in good health.

The sample holds one count of this clone. This chain connects TRBV6-5 to TRBJ2-5; D might be TRBD1 (6 bases). The CDR3 covers 13 residues. Germline-derived CDR1 and CDR2 are MNHEY and SVGAGI. Trimming pared 6 bases from V and 2 bases from J, leaving 10 bases between. The DNA of the CDR3 is TGTGCCAGCAGCCGGACAGCGCAAGAGACCCAGTACTTC. Translated: CASSRTAQETQYF.

This clone was recorded only once. The chain employs TRBV7-2 and TRBJ1-2; D gene ambiguous. This CDR3 has 14 amino acids. Germline values: CDR1 SGHTA, CDR2 FQGNSA. Trimming removed 1 base from V and 8 bases from J, with 14 bases in between. CDR3 residues: CASSLVAEESGYTF. The CDR3 DNA reads TGTGCCAGCAGCTTAGTCGCAGAAGAGTCAGGCTACACCTTC. The full variable domain, completed using reference TRBV7-2 and TRBJ1-2, is GAGVSQSPSNKVTEKGKDVELRCDPISGHTALYWYRQSLGQGLEFLIYFQGNSAPDKSGLPSDRFSAERTGGSVSTLTIQRTQQEDSAVYLCASSLVAEESGYTFGSGTRLTVV.

CDR3 DNA sequence: TGTGCCAGCAGACCAACCACCCCTGGCAGGAGGGGGTACGAGCAGTACTTC. This sequence encodes CASRPTTPGRRGYEQYF. The V call is TRBV28, the J call TRBJ2-7; D might be TRBD1 or TRBD2, each matching 6 bases. Trimming cost V 6 bases and J 4 bases, with 25 bases left between them. The CDR3 sequence is 17 residues long. Germline V gives CDR1 MDHEN, CDR2 SYDVKM.

The chain is built from TRBV2 and TRBJ1-5; D call uncertain. This CDR3 is 14 amino acids long. CDR1 is SNHLY and CDR2 is FYNNEI in the germline V gene. The ends were cut back, 4 bases at V and 2 bases at J, with 9 bases in the middle. The CDR3 sequence: CASSAGVGNQPQHF. CDR3 nucleotide sequence: TGTGCCAGCAGTGCCGGGGTAGGCAATCAGCCCCAGCATTTT.

Of note for this clone: One end of the junction does not line up with germline, which may come from a read error. The chain employs TRBV9 and TRBJ2-7; D possibly uses TRBD1 or TRBD2 (6 bases each). Germline CDR1 SGDLS, CDR2 YYNGEE. The CDR3 extends over 14 amino acids. DNA for the CDR3: TGTGCCAGCAGCCCAGTCCCCCAGAGGGGGGCCCTCGACTTC. Its protein product is CASSPVPQRGALDF.

The gene calls are TRBV19 and TRBJ1-5, with D unresolved. Germline loops: CDR1 LNHDA, CDR2 SQIVND (reference sequence). The CDR3 length is 20 residues. The V end was cut by 2 bases, the J end by 1 base, with 24 bases between. As DNA, the CDR3 is TGTGCCAGTAGTATAAAGAGGCCGGCAGAACAAAAGATAAGCAATCAGCCCCAGCATTTT. Protein sequence: CASSIKRPAEQKISNQPQHF.

V and J are TRBV7-3 and TRBJ2-1, with D perhaps given as TRBD1 or TRBD2 (5 bases each). The V gene's germline CDR1 is SGHTA and CDR2 FQGTGA. This CDR3 spans 17 amino acids. V lost 2 bases, J lost 5 bases, and 19 bases lay in between. CDR3 DNA sequence: TGTGCCAGCAGCTTAGGGACGGGGTTGCCGGAGAACAATGAGCAGTTCTTC. Its protein is CASSLGTGLPENNEQFF. Complete variable domain (other parts from reference TRBV7-3 and TRBJ2-1): GAGVSQTPSNKVTEKGKYVELRCDPISGHTALYWYRQSLGQGPEFLIYFQGTGAADDSGLPNDRFFAVRPEGSVSTLKIQRTERGDSAVYLCASSLGTGLPENNEQFFGPGTRLTVL.

The CDR3 is CSVEDRKPTRGNTIYF. The CDR3 DNA sequence: TGCAGCGTTGAAGATAGGAAGCCGACCCGTGGAAACACCATATATTTT. The chain has TRBV29-1 and TRBJ1-3; D is unresolved. CDR3 length: 16 residues. Trimming removed 0 bases from V and 3 bases from J, with 15 bases in between. CDR1 is SQVTM, CDR2 ANQGSEA, per germline.

The chain has TRBV9 and TRBJ2-2, with D unresolved. Germline CDR1 is SGDLS and CDR2 is YYNGEE. V lost 3 bases, J lost 7 bases, and 19 bases lay in between. The length of the CDR3 is 16 residues. CDR3 residues: CASSASGPSQIGELFF. The CDR3 DNA is TGTGCCAGCAGCGCTTCCGGGCCAAGCCAGATCGGGGAGCTGTTTTTT.

This clone has more than one count but fewer than ten. The chain has TRBV29-1 and TRBJ2-7; 9 nucleotides match TRBD2. CDR3 length: 14 amino acids. CDR1 and CDR2 (germline): SQVTM, ANQGSEA. V gave up 6 bases and J gave up 2 bases; unmatched junction bases: 8. Written as DNA, the CDR3 is TGCAGCGTGACTAGCGGAACCCCTACCTACGAGCAGTACTTC. It codes for CSVTSGTPTYEQYF.

This chain connects TRBV7-2 to TRBJ1-5, with D perhaps matching TRBD1 (5 bases). The V gene's germline CDR1 is SGHTA and CDR2 FQGNSA. This CDR3 contains 15 residues. V was trimmed by 6 bases and J by 8 bases, leaving 20 bases between them. CDR3 loop: CASSSGASSTEPQHF. DNA of the CDR3: TGTGCCAGCAGTAGTGGGGCATCCAGTACGGAGCCCCAGCATTTT.

J is TRBJ1-1 and V is TRBV2, with TRBD1 as a possible D gene (5 bases). The ends were cut back, 2 bases at V and 4 bases at J, with 11 bases in the middle. CDR1 and CDR2 (germline): SNHLY, FYNNEI. This CDR3 region has 14 residues. CDR3 protein: CASSESRGRTEAFF. The DNA of the CDR3 is TGTGCCAGCAGTGAAAGTCGGGGACGCACTGAAGCTTTCTTT.

This chain connects TRBV2 to TRBJ2-5; possible D gene TRBD1, 6 bases. Trimming cost V 10 bases and J 4 bases, with 13 bases left between them. This CDR3 is 12 amino acids long. Germline V gene sequence: CDR1 SNHLY, CDR2 FYNNEI. This chain's CDR3 is CATRLQGETQYF. The CDR3 DNA reads TGTGCCACAAGGTTACAGGGAGAGACCCAGTACTTC.

The chain carries TRBV30 and TRBJ1-2; 7 positions match TRBD1. Per germline, CDR1 GTSNPN and CDR2 SVGIG (reference sequence). V shed 8 bases, J shed 3 bases, and the junction held 9 bases outside the gene matches. CDR3 size: 13 residues. The CDR3 region is CARRQGLDYGYTF. DNA for the CDR3: TGTGCCAGAAGACAGGGATTGGACTATGGCTACACCTTC.

The chain is built from TRBV24-1 and TRBJ2-3, with 7 bases lining up with TRBD1. Germline assignment: CDR1 KGHDR and CDR2 SFDVKD. The CDR3 is 17 amino acids. The J segment lost 1 base and the V segment lost 3 bases, leaving 9 bases of the junction unmatched. The CDR3 loop is CATSDPPGQGGTDTQYF. CDR3 nucleotides: TGTGCCACCAGTGATCCCCCGGGGCAGGGGGGCACAGATACGCAGTATTTT.

The rearrangement uses TRBV7-6 and TRBJ1-5; possibly TRBD1 for D (6 bases). With 5 bases removed from V and 0 bases from J, the gap between germline ends came to 17 bases. The CDR3 is made up of 17 amino acids. Per germline, CDR1 SGHVS and CDR2 FNYEAQ. CDR3 in amino acids: CASSHQQGRGSNQPQHF. Here the CDR3 DNA reads TGTGCCAGCAGCCATCAACAGGGCAGGGGTAGCAATCAGCCCCAGCATTTT.

The chain couples TRBV28 to TRBJ1-1; D is perhaps TRBD1 (5 bases). CDR1 is MDHEN and CDR2 is SYDVKM in the germline V gene. The CDR3 is 14 residues long. V lost 5 bases and J 0 bases, leaving 10 bases between the germline ends. The CDR3 is CASSRLTVNTEAFF. The CDR3 DNA reads TGTGCCAGCAGTCGACTGACAGTGAACACTGAAGCTTTCTTT.

V gene TRBV4-1 combines with J gene TRBJ2-2; TRBD1 is a possible D gene (6 bases). From germline, CDR1 is MGHRA and CDR2 YSYEKL. The CDR3 has 15 amino acids. V was trimmed by 0 bases and J by 6 bases, leaving 11 bases between them. CDR3 region: CASSQEGNRAGELFF. DNA for the CDR3: TGCGCCAGCAGCCAAGAAGGAAACAGGGCCGGGGAGCTGTTTTTT.

The J gene is TRBJ2-5, the V gene TRBV5-1; 8 bases match TRBD2. V was clipped by 6 bases and J by 5 bases; unmatched bases: 15. The CDR3 is 16 amino acids. Germline V gene data show CDR1 as SGHRS and CDR2 as YFSETQ. The DNA of the CDR3 is TGCGCCAGCACTCGTGAGGGACTAGTCCGAGGGGAGACCCAGTACTTC. Its translation: CASTREGLVRGETQYF.

This CDR3 is CASSRSGRVYNEQFF. DNA of the CDR3: TGTGCCAGCAGCCGAAGCGGGAGGGTGTACAATGAGCAGTTCTTC. The chain carries TRBV6-4 and TRBJ2-1; 10 nucleotides align to TRBD2. Germline CDR1 MRHNA, CDR2 SNTAGT. V shed 6 bases, J shed 4 bases, and the junction held 6 bases outside the gene matches. This CDR3 has 15 residues.

This rearrangement joins TRBV5-6 to TRBJ2-1, with 7 nucleotides matching TRBD2. Trimming removed 0 bases from V and 6 bases from J; junction bases left unmatched: 6. The CDR3 length is 15 residues. CDR1 is SGHDT, CDR2 YYEEEE, per germline. CDR3 sequence: CASSLEGLGFNEQFF. DNA of the CDR3: TGTGCCAGCAGCTTGGAAGGACTAGGGTTCAATGAGCAGTTCTTC.

This sequence joins TRBV29-1 and TRBJ1-1, with D maybe TRBD1 (6 bases). Deletions cut 8 bases from V and 1 base from J, with 17 bases between. This CDR3 has 14 residues. Germline assignment: CDR1 SQVTM and CDR2 ANQGSEA. The CDR3 nucleotides read TGCAGCACCTCCAGGACAGTCCAGAACACTGAAGCTTTCTTT. Residues: CSTSRTVQNTEAFF.

The chain combines TRBV5-1 with TRBJ2-1, with TRBD2 matching 7 bases. The CDR3 has 15 residues. Germline assignment: CDR1 SGHRS and CDR2 YFSETQ. Trimming removed 4 bases from V and 2 bases from J; junction bases left unmatched: 6. The CDR3 nucleotides read TGCGCCAGCAGCCCTCGGGGGGAGCCCTACAATGAGCAGTTCTTC. Translating gives CASSPRGEPYNEQFF. Looking up the rest from reference TRBV5-1 and TRBJ2-1 gives the full variable domain: KAGVTQTPRYLIKTRGQQVTLSCSPISGHRSVSWYQQTPGQGLQFLFEYFSETQRNKGNFPGRFSGRQFSNSRSEMNVSTLELGDSALYLCASSPRGEPYNEQFFGPGTRLTVL.